The clone carrying this T cell receptor beta chain was observed a handful of times. This record comes from a study of immune evolution from preneoplasia to lung adenocarcinoma. Study summary: HLA loss of heterozygosity: 5.5% to 8.5% AIS, under 19% MIA, roughly 30% ADC, none AAH.

Assay: immunoSEQ multiplex PCR; the TCRdb copy retains only in-frame clones and omits some. The sample yields 10,000 or so clones, approximately 82% seen once. Two lung cancer pathologists independently confirmed each histologic diagnosis. Germline CDR1 reads MGHRA; CDR2 reads YSYEKL. The CDR3 spans 12 residues. Trimming took off 4 bases at V and 7 bases at J, with 10 bases between the two ends. This TCR derives from a person aged 70 to 85 with lung adenocarcinoma. The chain combines TRBV4-1 with TRBJ1-1; TRBD1 is a possible D gene (6 bases). Sequenced material: FFPE minimally invasive lung adenocarcinoma tissue. CDR3 sequence: CASSLTGSEAFF. For the CDR3, the DNA is TGCGCCAGCAGCCTCACAGGGAGTGAAGCTTTCTTT.